This T cell receptor beta chain was profiled in a study of cytomegalovirus exposure and HLA in healthy donors. Study results and caveats: Looking again later, the authors saw that most CMV-associated TCR beta chains seemed HLA-restricted. Later work found that TCR association rates differed between HLA loci; DRB1 had the most and HLA-C the fewest. Later analysis indicated greater clonal expansion among HLA-associated TCR beta chains than among equally common other chains. The study flagged 150 to 200 TCR beta chains as cytomegalovirus-associated.

Researchers ran the PCR with 60 Vbeta and 13 Jbeta primers. Produced via immunoSEQ multiplex PCR; TCRdb's table is partial and in-frame only. This table holds 150,000 or so clones, 75% to 90% found once. Remarks on this clone: Its specificity is unknown.

Germline V lookup: CDR1 LNHDA, CDR2 SQIVND (reference sequence). The length of the CDR3 is 19 residues. V was clipped by 8 bases and J by 6 bases; unmatched bases: 26. This TCR was sampled from a woman under 30 in good health and CMV-seronegative. The gene calls are TRBV19 and TRBJ2-3, with 7 bases matching TRBD2. Source material: PBMCs. This CDR3 reads CASPPHQRGPFMASDTQYF. In DNA, the CDR3 is TGTGCCAGTCCCCCTCACCAGCGGGGACCATTCATGGCTTCCGATACGCAGTATTTT.